These 22 T cell receptor beta chains were sequenced from one sample in a study of T cells in Graves' hyperthyroidism and ophthalmopathy. From RNA transcripts, TCR beta CDR3 regions were amplified. When the TCR CDR3 underwent first-round RT-PCR, the HTBI primer set was used. TCRdb processed the multiplex PCR reads anew with MiXCR; each CDR3 protein has one entry. The profile covers some 560,000 distinct CDR3 sequences, with approximately 14% appearing a single time and about 15% taken by the ten largest. Material: blood. The receptors derive from a woman aged 40 to 50 with Graves' hyperthyroidism.

This clonotype was observed a few times. This sequence joins TRBV25-1 and TRBJ2-3; the D gene is possibly TRBD2 (6 bases). Germline V lookup: CDR1 MGHDK, CDR2 SYGVNS. Deletions cut 5 bases from V and 2 bases from J, with 17 bases between. This CDR3 is built from 16 residues. The CDR3 sequence is CASSIIGLATTDTQYF. In nucleotides, the CDR3 is TGTGCCAGCAGTATAATTGGGCTAGCGACCACAGATACGCAGTATTTT.

Ten or more counts support this clonotype. The J gene is TRBJ2-2, the V gene TRBV2, with D perhaps TRBD2 (6 bases). This CDR3 region has 14 residues. Per germline, CDR1 SNHLY and CDR2 FYNNEI. V lost 9 bases to trimming and J lost 7 bases, with 18 bases between them. The CDR3 DNA reads as TGTGCCAGTCAGTTGGCTAGCGCCGGCGGGGAGCTGTTTTTT. It is translated as CASQLASAGGELFF.

This clonotype was observed a handful of times. V and J are TRBV27 and TRBJ2-3; 11 bases agree with TRBD2. This CDR3 region has 17 residues. V shed 5 bases, J shed 2 bases, and the junction held 9 bases outside the gene matches. Germline CDR1 reads MNHEY; CDR2 reads SMNVEV (reference sequence). Here the CDR3 DNA reads TGTGCCAGCAGTCACTCTAGCGGGAGGCACTACACAGATACGCAGTATTTT. This gives the protein CASSHSSGRHYTDTQYF.

This clonotype came up a few times. CDR3 residues: CASQPGQGGANYGYTF. The CDR3 DNA sequence: TGTGCCAGCCAGCCGGGACAGGGGGGAGCGAACTATGGCTACACCTTC. V is TRBV6-1 and J is TRBJ1-2, with TRBD1 matching 11 bases. V lost 8 bases and J lost 2; bases outside the gene matches: 10. The CDR3 totals 16 residues. Germline loops: CDR1 MNHNS, CDR2 SASEGT.

There are many counts of this clonotype. V gene TRBV3-1 combines with J gene TRBJ1-1; D gene unclear. V shed 4 bases and J shed 4 bases, with 13 bases lying between them. Per germline, CDR1 LGHDT and CDR2 YNNKEL (reference sequence). There are 14 residues in the CDR3. Here the CDR3 reads CASSPDLPSTEAFF. The CDR3 DNA reads TGTGCCAGCAGCCCTGACCTTCCTAGCACTGAAGCTTTCTTT.

This clonotype was counted many times. The chain combines TRBV18 with TRBJ2-3; D gene unclear. This CDR3 spans 16 amino acids. Germline loops: CDR1 KGHSH, CDR2 LQKENI. Trimming removed 2 bases at V and 0 bases at J, with 12 bases between. The DNA for the CDR3 is TGTGCCAGCTCACCATCGAGCAAAACTAGCACAGATACGCAGTATTTT. The encoded protein is CASSPSSKTSTDTQYF.

The rearrangement uses TRBV27 and TRBJ2-1; 7 bases line up with TRBD2. Germline trimming cut 1 base from V and 3 bases from J; bases unmatched to any gene: 3. The germline V gene has CDR1 MNHEY and CDR2 SMNVEV (reference sequence). The CDR3 spans 15 residues. The CDR3 here is CASSLWASGYNEQFF. As DNA, the CDR3 is TGTGCCAGCAGTTTATGGGCTAGCGGCTACAATGAGCAGTTCTTC.

This clonotype was detected ten times or more. This sequence joins TRBV20-1 and TRBJ2-7; 13 bases fit TRBD2. The CDR3 spans 18 residues. Germline-derived CDR1 and CDR2 are DFQATT and SNEGSKA (reference sequence). V was pared by 3 bases and J by 4 bases, with 15 bases of the junction left unmatched. The CDR3: CSARAQLTSGRAVYEQYF. In DNA, the CDR3 is TGCAGTGCTAGGGCTCAACTTACTAGCGGGAGGGCTGTATACGAGCAGTACTTC.

This clonotype occurred many times. The J gene is TRBJ2-3, the V gene TRBV20-1; 9 bases are a match to TRBD1. CDR1 and CDR2 from the germline V gene are DFQATT and SNEGSKA (reference sequence). With V trimmed by 5 bases and J by 5 bases, 8 bases remained unmatched. There are 14 residues in the CDR3. CDR3 DNA: TGCAGTGCTGGATTAGGGACAGGGAAAGATACGCAGTATTTT. It codes for CSAGLGTGKDTQYF.

In the case of this clonotype: A much larger clone differs by one base, so this may be a read error. The V gene is TRBV5-1, the J gene TRBJ2-1, with D possibly TRBD1 on 6 matching bases. The V gene's germline CDR1 is SGHRS and CDR2 YFSETQ. CDR3 length equals 16 residues. CDR3 amino acids: CAGSYPRGLPYNEQFF. The CDR3 DNA reads as TGCGCCGGCAGCTACCCCAGGGGTTTACCCTACAATGAGCAGTTCTTC.

This clonotype came up many times. This chain joins TRBV20-1 and TRBJ1-4; D uncertain. CDR3 size: 14 residues. Trimming stripped 0 bases from V and 8 bases from J, with 13 bases between. From germline, CDR1 is DFQATT and CDR2 SNEGSKA (reference sequence). The CDR3 DNA reads TGCAGTGCTAGAGATTGGAGCAGACAAGAAAAACTGTTTTTT. Its protein is CSARDWSRQEKLFF.

This clonotype was counted many times. The CDR3 reads CASSPPSGSIDEQFF. As DNA, the CDR3 is TGTGCCAGCAGCCCTCCTAGCGGGAGTATCGATGAGCAGTTCTTC. This chain connects TRBV7-9 to TRBJ2-1; TRBD2 matches at 10 bases. Germline V gene lookup returns CDR1 SEHNR and CDR2 FQNEAQ (reference sequence). V dropped 5 bases and J dropped 8; count of bases not matched to a gene: 9. The CDR3 runs to 15 residues. The full variable domain, its missing parts supplied by reference TRBV7-9 and TRBJ2-1, is DTGVSQNPRHKITKRGQNVTFRCDPISEHNRLYWYRQTLGQGPEFLTYFQNEAQLEKSRLLSDRFSAERPKGSFSTLEIQRTEQGDSAMYLCASSPPSGSIDEQFFGPGTRLTVL.

This clonotype came up many times. J is TRBJ2-5 and V is TRBV2; a weak D match, TRBD1 (6 bases). Between the trimmed V and J ends, which lost 6 bases and 5 bases, there was a span of 22 bases. Per the germline V gene, CDR1 is SNHLY and CDR2 is FYNNEI. The CDR3 is 16 amino acids. CDR3 loop: CASRDTGYGFGETQYF. Here the CDR3 DNA reads TGTGCCAGCAGGGATACAGGGTATGGGTTTGGGGAGACCCAGTACTTC.

Remarks on this clonotype: This may arise from a read error, as a much more abundant clone is one base away. The V gene is TRBV28, the J gene TRBJ2-4; TRBD2 matches 12 bases. CDR3 length: 18 amino acids. Germline loops: CDR1 MDHEN, CDR2 SYDVKM. The ends lost 2 bases at V and 1 base at J; junction bases unmatched: 6. The CDR3 DNA follows: TGTGCCAGCAGTTTACTCCTAGCGGGAGGGTGGGCCAAAAACATTCAGTACTTC. Protein product: CASSLLLAGGWAKNIQYF.

This clonotype was recorded at least ten times. The chain is built from TRBV15 and TRBJ1-3; D unresolved. This CDR3 contains 15 residues. With 0 bases removed from V and 2 bases from J, the gap between germline ends came to 8 bases. Germline CDR1 and CDR2: LNHNV and YYDKDF (reference sequence). In nucleotides, the CDR3 is TGTGCCACCAGCAGAGAGTCAGGCACTGGAAACACCATATATTTT. It codes for CATSRESGTGNTIYF.

Ten or more counts support this clonotype. This chain joins TRBV6-1 and TRBJ1-1; TRBD1 matches 8 bases. The V gene end was trimmed by 6 bases and the J gene end by 6 bases; junction bases not matched to a gene: 9. The germline V gene has CDR1 MNHNS and CDR2 SASEGT. This CDR3 has 14 residues. The CDR3 region has the DNA TGTGCCAGCAGGAAGACAGGGGAGGTCGCTGAAGCTTTCTTT. Encoded protein: CASRKTGEVAEAFF.

In its sample, this clonotype was seen many times. V and J are TRBV3-1 and TRBJ2-2; possibly TRBD1 or TRBD2 for D (5 bases each). The germline V and J ends were trimmed by 2 bases and 6 bases, with 10 bases remaining between them. The CDR3 totals 14 residues. Germline V CDR1 and CDR2: LGHDT, YNNKEL (reference sequence). CDR3 amino acids: CASSQPGGAGELFF. The CDR3 region has the DNA TGTGCCAGCAGCCAACCTGGGGGAGCCGGGGAGCTGTTTTTT.

Worth noting for this clonotype: A much larger clonotype is one base distant, so this may be a read error. The chain employs TRBV2 and TRBJ1-5; D possibly corresponds to TRBD1 (5 bases). Germline-derived CDR1 and CDR2 are SNHLY and FYNNEI. This CDR3 is built from 14 residues. The CDR3 DNA is TGTGCCAGCAGTACCGGTCAGGGCCATCAGCCCCGGCATTTT. This sequence encodes CASSTGQGHQPRHF.

The V and J genes are TRBV12-3 or TRBV12-4 and TRBJ1-5, with D hard to call. V dropped 1 base and J dropped 5 bases, with 6 bases sitting between them. The CDR3 spans 13 residues. In DNA form, the CDR3 reads TGTGCCAGCAGTTTAGTACGGGATCAGCCCCAGCATTTT. Amino acids: CASSLVRDQPQHF.

This clonotype has at least ten counts. The chain combines TRBV28 with TRBJ2-1; TRBD1 might be the D (5 bases). Trimming cost V 4 bases and J 7 bases, with 8 bases left between them. The CDR3 spans 12 residues. The V gene's germline CDR1 is MDHEN and CDR2 SYDVKM. CDR3 in amino acids: CASSSSGNEQFF. CDR3 DNA: TGTGCCAGCAGTTCCTCAGGGAATGAGCAGTTCTTC.

This clonotype was observed at least ten times. This chain joins TRBV28 and TRBJ1-6; D perhaps matches TRBD1 (5 bases). Deletions cut 7 bases from V and 0 bases from J, with 10 bases between. Germline CDR1 and CDR2: MDHEN and SYDVKM. CDR3 size: 15 residues. CDR3 in amino acids: CASNPDSSYNSPLHF. The CDR3 DNA is TGTGCCAGCAACCCAGACAGCTCCTATAATTCACCCCTCCACTTT.

This clonotype was observed at least ten times. The V call is TRBV7-9, the J call TRBJ2-5, with 9 nucleotides matching TRBD2. The CDR3 contains 15 residues. The germline V gene encodes CDR1 SEHNR and CDR2 FQNEAQ (reference sequence). V lost 5 bases to trimming and J lost 2 bases; unmatched junction nucleotides: 6. CDR3 DNA sequence: TGTGCCAGCAGCCCAGGACTAGCGAGTCAAGAGACCCAGTACTTC. Protein product: CASSPGLASQETQYF.